Listed below are T cell receptor beta chains from one sample, sequenced in a study of blood T cell repertoires in COVID-19. The data were produced by immunoSEQ multiplex PCR, yet TCRdb's version contains in-frame clones alone and is incomplete. The sample carries approximately 49,000 clones, about 83% recorded once. Sequencing input: peripheral blood. All receptors derive from a man over 45 with acute or convalescent COVID-19. The CDR3 runs from the conserved cysteine through the conserved F or W. The D gene is left open where the match is weak. The size field is filled for only some rows; it gives once, few, many or a size class.

>once|TRBV6-5|TRBD1|TRBJ2-7
CASGQGLSYEQYF
TGTGCCAGTGGACAGGGCCTCTCCTACGAGCAGTACTTC
>once|TRBV11-2|TRBD2|TRBJ2-1
CASSLGLALSYNEQFF
TGTGCCAGCAGCTTAGGACTAGCCCTCTCCTACAATGAGCAGTTCTTC
>.|TRBV6-2/TRBV6-3|.|TRBJ2-4
CASSYRGEEGLAKNIQYF
TGTGCCAGCAGTTACCGGGGCGAGGAGGGGTTAGCCAAAAACATTCAGTACTTC
>.|TRBV14|TRBD2|TRBJ2-1
CASMSGSSYNEQFF
TGTGCCAGCATGAGCGGGAGCTCCTACAATGAGCAGTTCTTC
>.|TRBV6-4|.|TRBJ1-2
CASSLAGNGYGYTF
TGTGCCAGCAGTTTGGCGGGGAATGGGTATGGCTACACCTTC
>.|TRBV5-4|TRBD1|TRBJ2-3
CASSHADRDSDTQYF
TGTGCCAGCAGTCACGCGGACAGGGACTCAGATACGCAGTATTTT
>.|TRBV5-1|TRBD1|TRBJ1-4
CASSPIRDRGNEKLFF
TGCGCCAGCAGCCCGATCCGGGACAGGGGGAATGAAAAACTGTTTTTT
>.|TRBV24-1|.|TRBJ1-5
CATSDSGTPSDQPQHF
TGTGCCACCAGTGATTCGGGGACACCAAGCGATCAGCCCCAGCATTTT
>.|TRBV30|.|TRBJ1-2
CAWSVRGALRGYTF
TGTGCCTGGAGTGTACGGGGGGCTCTTAGGGGCTACACCTTC
>.|TRBV14|.|TRBJ1-1
CASSPKRWRIEAFF
TGTGCCAGCAGCCCGAAAAGATGGCGGATCGAAGCTTTCTTT
>.|TRBV28|TRBD1|TRBJ1-6
CASSSLTGTGVLNSPLHF
TGTGCCAGCAGTTCCCTAACCGGGACAGGAGTACTTAATTCACCCCTCCACTTT
>.|TRBV11-2|.|TRBJ1-2
CASSLGRGGYGYTF
TGTGCCAGCAGCTTAGGCAGGGGTGGCTATGGCTACACCTTC
>few|TRBV9|TRBD1|TRBJ1-4
CASSPGTAELHEKLFF
TGTGCCAGCAGCCCAGGGACAGCTGAACTTCATGAAAAACTGTTTTTT
>.|TRBV28|TRBD1|TRBJ1-2
CASSLLYTGTGVGYTF
TGTGCCAGCAGTCTACTATACACCGGGACAGGGGTCGGCTACACCTTC
>.|TRBV30|TRBD1|TRBJ1-1
CAWSPIRGRQTEAFF
TGTGCCTGGAGTCCAATCAGGGGGCGGCAAACTGAAGCTTTCTTT
>.|TRBV4-1|.|TRBJ1-2
CASSQDRGRLNTF
TGCGCCAGCAGCCAAGATAGGGGCAGGCTCAACACCTTC
>.|TRBV28|.|TRBJ1-2
CASSSQGYGYTF
TGTGCCAGCAGCTCACAGGGTTATGGCTACACCTTC
>.|TRBV4-3|.|TRBJ2-7
CASSLRQGGEQYF
TGCGCCAGCAGCCTCAGACAGGGAGGCGAGCAGTACTTC
>.|TRBV6-5|TRBD2|TRBJ2-1
CASSYPGTSGGNEQFF
TGTGCCAGCAGTTACCCCGGGACTAGCGGGGGGAATGAGCAGTTCTTC
>.|TRBV6-2/TRBV6-3|.|TRBJ1-5
CASSRGSNQPQHF
TGTGCCAGCAGTAGGGGAAGCAATCAGCCCCAGCATTTT
>once|TRBV6-4|TRBD1|TRBJ2-5
CASSMTQGGETQYF
TGTGCCAGCAGTATGACACAGGGGGGAGAGACCCAGTACTTC
>.|TRBV5-5|.|TRBJ1-3
CASSWDYLSGNTIYF
TGTGCCAGCAGCTGGGACTACCTCTCTGGAAACACCATATATTTT
>.|TRBV25-1|TRBD1|TRBJ2-5
CASSERQGMGETQYF
TGTGCCAGCAGTGAGCGACAGGGTATGGGAGAGACCCAGTACTTC
>.|TRBV4-1|TRBD2|TRBJ2-3
CASSQEARGSGRPTDTQYF
TGCGCCAGCAGCCAAGAGGCCCGAGGGAGCGGGAGGCCCACAGATACGCAGTATTTT
>.|TRBV9|TRBD2|TRBJ2-3
CASSVGVAGGIDTQYF
TGTGCCAGCAGCGTAGGGGTAGCGGGAGGGATAGATACGCAGTATTTT